These 12 T cell receptor beta chains originate from one sample sequenced in a study of T cell repertoires in cytomegalovirus infection. Each CDR3 protein gets one entry after TCRdb re-called the reads with MiXCR. Among around 240,000 distinct CDR3 sequences listed, 20% to 25% were seen once. Sequencing used CD8+ T cells from PBMCs. The receptors stem from a human donor in good health (CMV status not recorded). Some clones in this sample may be carry-over from other donors' samples.

In this sample, this clonotype turned up many times. The V and J genes are TRBV7-8 and TRBJ1-3, with D possibly TRBD1 on 6 matching bases. The CDR3 is made up of 16 amino acids. CDR1 is SGHVS, CDR2 FQNEAQ, per germline. V was trimmed by 1 base and J by 2 bases, leaving 12 bases between them. The CDR3 coding sequence is TGTGCCAGCAGCTTAGTGAACAGGGCCGCTGGAAACACCATATATTTT. Translation gives CASSLVNRAAGNTIYF.

Comment on this clonotype: The junction differs from germline at one of its ends, possibly a read error. V and J are TRBV15 and TRBJ1-2, with TRBD1 matching over 10 bases. This CDR3 comprises 15 residues. CDR1 LNHNV and CDR2 YYDKDF come from the germline V gene (reference sequence). CDR3 sequence (DNA): TGTGCCACCGGCAGAGCCCCGTGGGACAGGGGCGGCTACACCTTC. Translated, it gives CATGRAPWDRGGYTF.

With respect to this clonotype: This may come from a read error, since a much larger clone is one base off. The rearrangement joins TRBV7-3 to TRBJ2-7, with TRBD2 matching over 13 bases. Germline lookup yields CDR1 SGHTA and CDR2 FQGTGA. The CDR3 runs 17 residues. The J segment lost 1 base and the V segment lost 6 bases, leaving 9 bases of the junction unmatched. The CDR3 DNA reads as TGTGCCAGCAGATCACGGACTAGCGGGGGCCCTTCCTACGAGCAGTACTTC. Translated: CASRSRTSGGPSYEQYF.

The chain couples TRBV28 to TRBJ1-5; no reliable D call. From germline, CDR1 is MDHEN and CDR2 SYDVKM. The CDR3 is 14 amino acids. V lost 7 bases and J lost 5, with 15 bases in between. The CDR3: CASTSTGYYQPQHF. CDR3 bases: TGTGCCAGCACCTCAACCGGGTACTATCAGCCCCAGCATTTT.

This clonotype has ten or more counts. This chain joins TRBV7-8 and TRBJ2-3, with 10 bases identical to TRBD1. Germline CDR1 reads SGHVS; CDR2 reads FQNEAQ. With V trimmed by 3 bases and J by 4 bases, 1 base remained unmatched. This CDR3 has 14 amino acids. CDR3 region: CASSLGTGADTQYF. The CDR3 nucleotides are TGTGCCAGCAGCTTGGGGACAGGGGCAGATACGCAGTATTTT.

There are many counts of this clonotype. This rearrangement joins TRBV7-6 to TRBJ2-7, with 9 positions matching TRBD1. The CDR3 sequence is 15 residues long. V trimming: 4 bases; J trimming: 0 bases; junction bases outside the gene matches: 4. Germline V CDR1 and CDR2: SGHVS, FNYEAQ. CDR3 residues: CASSWGQGDSYEQYF. The CDR3 bases are TGTGCCAGCAGCTGGGGACAGGGTGACTCCTACGAGCAGTACTTC.

The J gene is TRBJ2-3, the V gene TRBV7-9; TRBD2 matches 10 bases. Germline-derived CDR1 and CDR2 are SEHNR and FQNEAQ (reference sequence). This CDR3 is built from 16 residues. The trim removed 5 bases at V and 2 bases at J, leaving 7 bases unmatched. CDR3 residues: CASSPAGGLTTDTQYF. The CDR3 DNA follows: TGTGCCAGCAGCCCAGCGGGGGGGCTGACCACAGATACGCAGTATTTT.

This clonotype has more than one count but fewer than ten. The rearrangement uses TRBV14 and TRBJ1-1; TRBD1 is a possible D gene (5 bases). The germline V gene has CDR1 SGHDN and CDR2 FVKESK. V lost 0 bases to trimming and J lost 0 bases, with 11 bases between them. This CDR3 has 16 amino acids. As DNA, the CDR3 is TGTGCCAGCAGCCAAGATCAGGGTGTCTTGAACACTGAAGCTTTCTTT. It codes for CASSQDQGVLNTEAFF. The entire variable domain, with the rest obtained from reference TRBV14 and TRBJ1-1, is as follows: EAGVTQFPSHSVIEKGQTVTLRCDPISGHDNLYWYRRVMGKEIKFLLHFVKESKQDESGMPNNRFLAERTGGTYSTLKVQPAELEDSGVYFCASSQDQGVLNTEAFFGQGTRLTVV.

Ten or more counts support this clonotype. V is TRBV7-9 and J is TRBJ1-5; tentatively, D is TRBD1 (5 bases). The V gene's germline CDR1 is SEHNR and CDR2 FQNEAQ (reference sequence). V lost 4 bases to trimming and J lost 5 bases, with 12 bases between them. The CDR3 has 14 residues. The CDR3 spells CASSSWQGDQPQHF. Here the CDR3 DNA reads TGTGCCAGCAGCTCGTGGCAGGGCGATCAGCCCCAGCATTTT.

The V call is TRBV15, the J call TRBJ2-1, with 8 bases that match TRBD2. Germline V lookup: CDR1 LNHNV, CDR2 YYDKDF (reference sequence). The CDR3 contains 16 residues. With 0 bases clipped from V and 6 bases from J, the junction kept 7 bases outside the gene matches. CDR3 DNA: TGTGCCACCAGCAGAGATAATGCGGGGGGTCTCAATGAGCAGTTCTTC. The encoded protein is CATSRDNAGGLNEQFF.

The chain uses TRBV6-6 and TRBJ2-3, with TRBD2 identical over 12 bases. There are 17 residues in the CDR3. The junction had 10 bases not matched to a gene; V was cut back by 6 bases and J by 3 bases. Germline V gives CDR1 MNHNY, CDR2 SVGAGI (reference sequence). CDR3 in DNA: TGTGCCAGCAGACCGGCTAGCGGGGGGGCCAAGACAGATACGCAGTATTTT. Its translation is CASRPASGGAKTDTQYF.

The chain joins TRBV4-2 to TRBJ1-6; 7 nucleotides line up with TRBD1. Trimming removed 1 base from V and 2 bases from J; junction bases left unmatched: 2. Germline V gene lookup returns CDR1 LGHNA and CDR2 YNFKEQ. This CDR3 has 16 residues. The CDR3 DNA follows: TGTGCCAGCAGCCAAGCGGGACAGCCCTATAATTCACCCCTCCACTTT. Amino acid sequence: CASSQAGQPYNSPLHF.